This T cell receptor (beta chain) is from a study of cytomegalovirus exposure and HLA in healthy donors. Study-level points and caveats: In the 95 to 150 validation repertoires, about 95% of cluster scores exceeded 0, per a later analysis.

Regarding this clone: The antigen remains undetermined.

The donors were in the roughly 120-subject validation cohort, distinct from the approximately 670-subject first cohort. Per the germline V gene, CDR1 is SNHLY and CDR2 is FYNNEI. The V gene lost 6 bases and the J gene lost 9 bases, with 18 bases spanning the gap. This CDR3 contains 14 residues. Libraries were prepared by immunoSEQ multiplex PCR; TCRdb keeps only in-frame clonotypes and omits some of them. Of 55,000 to 75,000 clones in the sample, 90% to 95% were seen once. Sequenced: PBMCs. The chain couples TRBV2 to TRBJ1-5; the D gene is possibly TRBD1 (6 bases). This clonotype originated in a man between 18 and 29 years old in good health and CMV-seronegative. The CDR3 loop is CASSPGQPQTPQHF. As DNA, the CDR3 is TGTGCCAGCAGCCCCGGACAGCCACAAACGCCCCAGCATTTT.